Sequencing of this T cell receptor (beta chain) was carried out in a study of cytomegalovirus exposure and HLA in healthy donors. Study overall: Caucasian-associated ancestry cluster membership applied to about 83% of about 370 genotyped donors. Study-level findings and limits: There were three CMV-associated chains whose specificity for CMV antigens was confirmed in vitro. Despite most TCR sequences being rare, some public TCRs occurred in many donors.

V lost 4 bases, J lost 4 bases, and 4 bases stayed unmatched. Germline CDR1 and CDR2: SGHDT and YYEEEE. The CDR3 has 13 residues. 13 Jbeta primers and 60 Vbeta primers were used for the PCR. Here immunoSEQ multiplex PCR was the method, and the copy in TCRdb shows in-frame clones only, minus some. The sample contains about 120,000 clones, about 73% of which appear only once. This clone is a singleton in its sample. The antigen is undetermined. The chain couples TRBV5-6 to TRBJ1-2; 7 bases are shared with TRBD1. The receptor was isolated from a woman in her twenties or thirties in good health and CMV-seropositive. Sequences were obtained from PBMCs. The CDR3 region is CASSRTGPYGYTF. The CDR3 DNA reads as TGTGCCAGCAGCAGGACAGGACCCTATGGCTACACCTTC.